Shown below are 4 T cell receptor beta chains from a single sample sequenced in a study of OX40 agonist ivuxolimab in advanced cancers. The method was immunoSEQ multiplex PCR; TCRdb's version includes in-frame clones alone and lacks a portion of them. The data hold 15,000 to 20,000 clones, with about 88% observed a single time. Sequenced material: CD4+ or CD8+ T cells sorted from blood, taken in a trial of the OX40 agonist ivuxolimab. The receptors were gathered from an adult with an advanced solid tumor such as melanoma, head and neck, liver or kidney cancer.

J is TRBJ1-2 and V is TRBV2, with D possibly being TRBD1 (5 bases). CDR3 size: 13 residues. CDR1 and CDR2 (germline): SNHLY, FYNNEI. V gave up 7 bases and J gave up 4 bases, with 13 bases separating them. The CDR3 region is CASKGSGVYGYTF. As DNA, the CDR3 is TGTGCCAGCAAGGGGTCAGGCGTCTATGGCTACACCTTC.

This chain connects TRBV9 to TRBJ2-3; 7 bases match TRBD2. This CDR3 is built from 16 residues. The V gene end was trimmed by 0 bases and the J gene end by 2 bases; junction bases not matched to a gene: 6. Germline loops: CDR1 SGDLS, CDR2 YYNGEE. The CDR3 loop reads CASSVEPSGYTDTQYF. CDR3 coding DNA: TGTGCCAGCAGCGTAGAACCTAGCGGATACACAGATACGCAGTATTTT.

This clone came up a few times. CDR3 bases: TGCGCCAGCAGCCAAGGGGGGTCGTATAGCAATCAGCCCCAGCATTTT. It yields the protein CASSQGGSYSNQPQHF. J is TRBJ1-5 and V is TRBV4-1; D is possibly TRBD1 (5 bases). From germline, CDR1 is MGHRA and CDR2 YSYEKL. The CDR3 length is 16 residues. The V gene lost 1 base and the J gene lost 0 bases, with 10 bases spanning the gap.

V gene TRBV9 combines with J gene TRBJ2-7; 9 bases align to TRBD1. The CDR3 is 14 residues long. Germline V gene lookup returns CDR1 SGDLS and CDR2 YYNGEE. Germline trimming cut 3 bases from V and 7 bases from J; bases unmatched to any gene: 8. The CDR3 nucleotides read TGTGCCAGCAGCGAAGGGACAGGGTTGGGAGAGCAGTACTTC. This gives the protein CASSEGTGLGEQYF.